This T cell receptor (beta chain) was observed in a study of blood T cell repertoires in COVID-19. Profiled with immunoSEQ multiplex PCR; TCRdb holds only in-frame clones, not every one. The sample has some 78,000 clones; less than 95% are singletons. CDR1 SGHDT and CDR2 YYEEEE come from the germline V gene. This CDR3 contains 15 residues. The V end was cut by 4 bases, the J end by 2 bases, with 13 bases between. Sequencing was performed on peripheral blood. The chain employs TRBV5-6 and TRBJ2-1, with D perhaps matching TRBD2 (6 bases). The source is a woman aged 45 to 65 in a cohort sampled during active COVID-19. The chain's CDR3 is CASSPNAGPYNEQFF. DNA of the CDR3: TGTGCCAGCAGCCCTAACGCGGGACCCTACAATGAGCAGTTCTTC.